This T cell receptor (beta chain) is from a study of vaccination and CD4 T cells after COVID-19. Across the study: Overlapping spike peptides served as the stimulus for the cells. These peptides came from SARS-CoV-2 and from the common cold coronaviruses HCoV-NL63, HCoV-OC43 and HCoV-229E.

At the Johns Hopkins FTIC core, DNA taken from cultured CD4+ T cells was sequenced by way of the Oncomine TCR Beta short-read assay. TCRdb used MiXCR to reprocess the PCR reads, holding one entry per CDR3 protein. The table includes several thousand distinct CDR3 sequences, 25% to 35% detected once. Notes on the study in general: Among reactive clones from convalescent patients, a median around 84% appeared only post-vaccination.

Germline CDR1 and CDR2: MNHEY and SVGAGI. Trimming left V 2 bases short and J 2 bases short, with 15 bases between. This CDR3 region has 16 residues. Treatment in this sample: approximately nine-day PBMC culture with coronavirus spike peptide pools or control peptides (ViraFEST assay). As concerns this clonotype: The antigen is undetermined.

The clonotype comes from a human donor with COVID-19. Sequencing was carried out using cultured CD4+ T cells from blood. The chain links TRBV6-5 to TRBJ1-1, with D possibly matching TRBD1 (5 bases). CDR3 sequence (DNA): TGTGCCAGCAGTTACCAGGGAAGGTTAAGAAACACTGAAGCTTTCTTT. Its translation: CASSYQGRLRNTEAFF.